This TCR beta chain was captured by sequencing in a study of PD-1 blockade in classical Hodgkin lymphoma. Findings and caveats of the study: Whereas CD4+ TCR diversity had risen significantly by C4D1, CD8+ TCR diversity had not.

Every patient had relapsed following autologous stem cell transplantation, and cohorts differed in brentuximab vedotin exposure. The germline CDR1 and CDR2 sequences are LNHNV and YYDKDF (reference sequence). V was cut by 0 bases and J by 6 bases, with 12 bases left in between. This CDR3 spans 14 amino acids. Sequencing used immunoSEQ multiplex PCR; TCRdb keeps in-frame clones, though not all of them. The sample consists of more than 140,000 clones, approximately 81% of them appearing once. This clone was seen a single time. Its cognate antigen is unknown. The sequencing here drew on peripheral blood mononuclear cells (PBMCs), taken before the second cycle of nivolumab. The rearrangement links TRBV15 to TRBJ2-7; tentatively, D is TRBD2 (6 bases). This clonotype was sampled from a human donor with classical Hodgkin lymphoma. The CDR3 region is CATSRDRGSGEQYF. Written as DNA, the CDR3 is TGTGCCACCAGCAGAGACCGGGGGAGTGGCGAGCAGTACTTC. The full variable domain, completed using reference TRBV15 and TRBJ2-7, is DAMVIQNPRYQVTQFGKPVTLSCSQTLNHNVMYWYQQKSSQAPKLLFHYYDKDFNNEADTPDNFQSRRPNTSFCFLDIRSPGLGDTAMYLCATSRDRGSGEQYFGPGTRLTVT.